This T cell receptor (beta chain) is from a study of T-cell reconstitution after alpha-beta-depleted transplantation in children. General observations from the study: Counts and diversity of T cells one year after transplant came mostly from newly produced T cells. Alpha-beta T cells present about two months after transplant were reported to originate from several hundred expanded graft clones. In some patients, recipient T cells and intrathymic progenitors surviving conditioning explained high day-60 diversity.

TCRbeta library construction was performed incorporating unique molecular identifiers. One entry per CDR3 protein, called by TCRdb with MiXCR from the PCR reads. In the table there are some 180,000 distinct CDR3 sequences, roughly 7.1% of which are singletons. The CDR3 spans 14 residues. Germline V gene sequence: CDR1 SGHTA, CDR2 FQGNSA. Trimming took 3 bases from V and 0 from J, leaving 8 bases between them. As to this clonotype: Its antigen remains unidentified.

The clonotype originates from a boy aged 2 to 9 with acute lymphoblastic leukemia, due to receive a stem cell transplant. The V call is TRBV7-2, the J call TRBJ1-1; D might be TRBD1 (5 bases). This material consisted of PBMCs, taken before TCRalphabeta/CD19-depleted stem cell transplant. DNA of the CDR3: TGTGCCAGCAGCTTCAGGGTCGTGAACACTGAAGCTTTCTTT. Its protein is CASSFRVVNTEAFF.